Each of the 12 T cell receptor beta chains below was sequenced from the same sample in a study of blood T cell repertoires in COVID-19. Some clones are missing from TCRdb's copy, which holds only in-frame ones; the method was immunoSEQ multiplex PCR. Found here are about 14,000 clones, roughly 89% of them singletons; the top ten hold roughly 5.6%. Sequencing used peripheral blood. The receptors originated from a human donor in a cohort sampled during active COVID-19.

The chain uses TRBV7-2 and TRBJ2-1; 9 bases match TRBD2. V trimming: 1 base; J trimming: 3 bases; junction bases outside the gene matches: 7. Germline V gives CDR1 SGHTA, CDR2 FQGNSA. The CDR3 runs 17 residues. The CDR3 region is CASSLVVTSGSYNEQFF. Written as DNA, the CDR3 is TGTGCCAGCAGCTTAGTAGTGACTAGCGGAAGCTACAATGAGCAGTTCTTC.

The genes are TRBV29-1 and TRBJ2-2, with 15 bases identical to TRBD2. CDR1 and CDR2 (germline): SQVTM, ANQGSEA. This CDR3 has 14 amino acids. Unmatched junction bases numbered 4, after V lost 7 bases and J lost 7 bases. DNA of the CDR3: TGCAGCGCAGGACTAGCGGGAGGGATCGGGGAGCTGTTTTTT. Protein: CSAGLAGGIGELFF.

This clone was seen a handful of times. The genes are TRBV7-2 and TRBJ1-2, with a weak D call TRBD1 (6 bases). The ends were cut back, 11 bases at V and 4 bases at J, with 14 bases in the middle. From germline, CDR1 is SGHTA and CDR2 FQGNSA. The CDR3 extends over 12 amino acids. CDR3 sequence: CAPTGGPYGYTF. Written as DNA, the CDR3 is TGTGCCCCCACTGGGGGCCCCTATGGCTACACCTTC.

The chain recombines TRBV28 with TRBJ1-5; no firm D call. The length of the CDR3 is 14 residues. Between the trimmed V and J ends, which lost 2 bases and 3 bases, there was a span of 8 bases. Germline assignment: CDR1 MDHEN and CDR2 SYDVKM. CDR3 amino acids: CASSLGPSNQPQHF. CDR3 in DNA: TGTGCCAGCAGTTTAGGCCCTTCCAATCAGCCCCAGCATTTT. The full variable domain, in which reference TRBV28 and TRBJ1-5 provide the parts outside the CDR3, is DVKVTQSSRYLVKRTGEKVFLECVQDMDHENMFWYRQDPGLGLRLIYFSYDVKMKEKGDIPEGYSVSREKKERFSLILESASTNQTSMYLCASSLGPSNQPQHFGDGTRLSIL.

This clone was observed a few times. The V and J genes are TRBV10-3 and TRBJ2-3; 15 bases map to TRBD2. Losses at the gene ends were 6 bases for V and 5 bases for J; bases not matched to a gene: 9. CDR1 and CDR2 from the germline V gene are ENHRY and SYGVKD. The CDR3 totals 17 residues. CDR3 amino acids: CAISFGLAGGPRDTQYF. The CDR3 region has the DNA TGTGCCATCAGCTTCGGACTAGCGGGAGGGCCGCGAGATACGCAGTATTTT.

The gene calls are TRBV27 and TRBJ2-7, with TRBD1 as a possible D gene (5 bases). V lost 2 bases and J lost 4, with 18 bases in between. CDR3 length: 16 amino acids. The V gene's germline CDR1 is MNHEY and CDR2 SMNVEV (reference sequence). CDR3: CASSLAGPSYGYEQYF. Written as DNA, the CDR3 is TGTGCCAGCAGTTTAGCAGGGCCCTCCTATGGGTACGAGCAGTACTTC.

The CDR3 loop reads CSAVGASGRVGEQFF. DNA of the CDR3: TGCAGCGCTGTGGGGGCTAGCGGGAGGGTAGGTGAGCAGTTCTTC. V usage is TRBV29-1 and J usage is TRBJ2-1; TRBD2 aligns across 12 bases. The CDR3 loop spans 15 amino acids. CDR1 and CDR2 from the germline V gene are SQVTM and ANQGSEA. V was pared by 7 bases and J by 9 bases, with 13 bases of the junction left unmatched.

The chain uses TRBV27 and TRBJ2-1; the D is unclear. The CDR3 spans 11 residues. Germline loops: CDR1 MNHEY, CDR2 SMNVEV (reference sequence). Between the trimmed V and J ends, which lost 6 bases and 4 bases, there was a span of 4 bases. The CDR3 is CASRRYNEQFF. The CDR3 DNA is TGTGCCAGCAGGCGGTACAATGAGCAGTTCTTC.

V and J are TRBV28 and TRBJ2-5; a weak D match, TRBD2 (6 bases). Germline V gives CDR1 MDHEN, CDR2 SYDVKM. The CDR3 has 13 residues. Trimming shortened V by 2 bases and J by 4 bases, and 8 bases separated the two germline ends. CDR3 DNA sequence: TGTGCCAGCAGTTTAGGGGGGTTAGAGACCCAGTACTTC. The encoded protein is CASSLGGLETQYF. The full variable domain, its missing parts supplied by reference TRBV28 and TRBJ2-5, is DVKVTQSSRYLVKRTGEKVFLECVQDMDHENMFWYRQDPGLGLRLIYFSYDVKMKEKGDIPEGYSVSREKKERFSLILESASTNQTSMYLCASSLGGLETQYFGPGTRLLVL.

The rearrangement joins TRBV27 to TRBJ2-2; D is undetermined. V was pared by 7 bases and J by 1 base, with 7 bases between. This CDR3 region has 13 residues. Per germline, CDR1 MNHEY and CDR2 SMNVEV (reference sequence). In nucleotides, the CDR3 is TGTGCCAGCAAATACGGGAACACCGGGGAGCTGTTTTTT. Protein sequence: CASKYGNTGELFF.

This clone appeared a few times. The chain combines TRBV7-2 with TRBJ1-1, with D maybe TRBD1 (6 bases). The CDR3 loop spans 15 amino acids. V was shortened by 3 bases and J by 0 bases, with 11 bases between the two germline ends. The germline gives CDR1 SGHTA, CDR2 FQGNSA. The CDR3 is CASSFQGLLNTEAFF. The CDR3 DNA follows: TGTGCCAGCAGCTTCCAGGGGCTTTTGAACACTGAAGCTTTCTTT. Full variable domain (rest looked up from reference TRBV7-2 and TRBJ1-1): GAGVSQSPSNKVTEKGKDVELRCDPISGHTALYWYRQSLGQGLEFLIYFQGNSAPDKSGLPSDRFSAERTGGSVSTLTIQRTQQEDSAVYLCASSFQGLLNTEAFFGQGTRLTVV.

This clone was counted between two and nine times. The rearrangement joins TRBV3-1 (or the pseudogene TRBV3-2) to TRBJ1-1; D gene unclear. This CDR3 has 11 residues. CDR1 and CDR2 (germline): LGHDT, YNNKEL (reference sequence). The V and J ends lost 5 bases and 7 bases respectively, with 8 bases between them. The CDR3 region is CASSNTIEAFF. CDR3 nucleotide sequence: TGTGCCAGCAGCAATACAATTGAAGCTTTCTTT.